The clone carrying this T cell receptor beta chain appeared a few times. These data are taken from a study of T-cell reconstitution after alpha-beta-depleted transplantation in children. The CDR3 totals 16 residues. The ends were cut back, 5 bases at V and 1 base at J, with 15 bases in the middle. Looked up from germline, CDR1 is MNHEY and CDR2 is SVGEGT. The TCRbeta library was prepared with unique molecular identifiers. TCRdb re-called the PCR reads through MiXCR, storing one row per CDR3 protein. Here the sample spans around 600,000 distinct CDR3 sequences, 16% being singletons. The sample here was PBMCs from the stem cell graft donor, taken from the stem cell graft. This TCR derives from a human donor who donated a stem cell graft to a child with acute myeloid leukemia. V is TRBV6-2 or TRBV6-3 and J is TRBJ1-5, with unresolved D. CDR3 nucleotide sequence: TGTGCCAGCAGTCCGGGGTCTATAGGGAGCAATCAGCCCCAGCATTTT. It translates to CASSPGSIGSNQPQHF.